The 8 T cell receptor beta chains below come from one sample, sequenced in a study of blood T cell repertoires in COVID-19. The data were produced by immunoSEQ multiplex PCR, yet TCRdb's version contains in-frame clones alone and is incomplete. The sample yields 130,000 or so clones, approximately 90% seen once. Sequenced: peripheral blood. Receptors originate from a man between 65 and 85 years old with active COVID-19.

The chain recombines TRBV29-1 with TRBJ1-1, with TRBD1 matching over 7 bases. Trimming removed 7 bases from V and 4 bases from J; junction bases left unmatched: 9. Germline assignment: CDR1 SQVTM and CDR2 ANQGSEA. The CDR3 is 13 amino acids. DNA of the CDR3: TGCAGCGCTGAGGGGACAGCTAGCACTGAAGCTTTCTTT. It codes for CSAEGTASTEAFF.

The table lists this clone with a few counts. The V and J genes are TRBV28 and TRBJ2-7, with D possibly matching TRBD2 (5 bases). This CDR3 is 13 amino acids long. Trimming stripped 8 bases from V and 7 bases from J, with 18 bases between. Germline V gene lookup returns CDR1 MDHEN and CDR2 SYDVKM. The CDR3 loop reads CASFVRLGSEQYF. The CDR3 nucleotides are TGTGCCAGCTTTGTCCGGCTGGGGAGTGAGCAGTACTTC.

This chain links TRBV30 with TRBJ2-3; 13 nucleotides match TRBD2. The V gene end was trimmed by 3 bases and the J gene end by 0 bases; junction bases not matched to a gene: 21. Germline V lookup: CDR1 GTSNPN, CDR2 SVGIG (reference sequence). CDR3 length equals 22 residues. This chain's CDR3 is CAWRTFQYPGLAGRTSTDTQYF. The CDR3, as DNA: TGTGCCTGGAGGACTTTCCAGTACCCGGGACTAGCGGGAAGAACTAGCACAGATACGCAGTATTTT.

CDR3 amino acids: CSVLGLAGRYTQYF. CDR3 DNA sequence: TGCAGCGTCCTAGGACTAGCGGGAAGGTATACGCAGTATTTT. The chain has TRBV29-1 and TRBJ2-3, with 12 nucleotides matching TRBD2. The CDR3 is made up of 14 amino acids. CDR1 and CDR2 (germline): SQVTM, ANQGSEA. The ends lost 6 bases at V and 7 bases at J; junction bases unmatched: 8.

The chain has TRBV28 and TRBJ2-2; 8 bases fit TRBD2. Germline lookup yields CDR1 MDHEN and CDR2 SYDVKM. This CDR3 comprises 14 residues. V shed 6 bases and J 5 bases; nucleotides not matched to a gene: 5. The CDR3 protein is CASRSGSMTGELFF. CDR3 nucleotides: TGTGCCAGCAGGAGCGGGAGTATGACCGGGGAGCTGTTTTTT.

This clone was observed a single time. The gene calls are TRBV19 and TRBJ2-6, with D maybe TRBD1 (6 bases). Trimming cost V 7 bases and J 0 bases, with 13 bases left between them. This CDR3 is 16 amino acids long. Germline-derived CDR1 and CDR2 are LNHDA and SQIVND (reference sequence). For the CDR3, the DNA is TGTGCCAGTATACGGACAGCCGCCTCTGGGGCCAACGTCCTGACTTTC. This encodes CASIRTAASGANVLTF.

The CDR3 coding sequence is TGTGCCAGCAGCTCAGCCGGGACAGGGTTAAACTATGGCTACACCTTC. It is translated as CASSSAGTGLNYGYTF. The rearrangement uses TRBV7-9 and TRBJ1-2, with 9 bases identical to TRBD1. Looked up from germline, CDR1 is SEHNR and CDR2 is FQNEAQ (reference sequence). The J segment lost 2 bases and the V segment lost 4 bases, leaving 8 bases of the junction unmatched. CDR3 length: 16 amino acids.

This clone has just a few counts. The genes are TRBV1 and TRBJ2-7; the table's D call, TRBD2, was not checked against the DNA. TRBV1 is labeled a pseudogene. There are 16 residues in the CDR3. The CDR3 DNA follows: TGCACCAGCAGCCAAGATCCCCTAGCGGGAGGTTACGAGCAGTACTTC. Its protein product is CTSSQDPLAGGYEQYF.